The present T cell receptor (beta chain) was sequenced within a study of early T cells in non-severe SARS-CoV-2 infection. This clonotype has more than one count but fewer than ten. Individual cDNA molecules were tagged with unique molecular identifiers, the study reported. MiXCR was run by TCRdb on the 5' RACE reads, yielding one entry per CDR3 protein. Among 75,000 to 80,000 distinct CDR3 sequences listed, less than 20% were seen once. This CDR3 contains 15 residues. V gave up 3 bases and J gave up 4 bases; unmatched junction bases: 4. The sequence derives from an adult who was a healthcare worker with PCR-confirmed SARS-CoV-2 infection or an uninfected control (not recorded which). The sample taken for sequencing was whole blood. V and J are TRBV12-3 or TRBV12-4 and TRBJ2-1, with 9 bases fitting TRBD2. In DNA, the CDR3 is TGTGCCAGCAGTTTGCAGCTAGCGGGGTACAATGAGCAGTTCTTC. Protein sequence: CASSLQLAGYNEQFF.